The 30 T cell receptor beta chains reported below all come from one sample, sequenced in a study of blood T cells in healthy people across ages. The use of a sample-barcoded 5' primer and a J-beta primer mix characterized a second PCR of roughly 6 to 11 cycles. TCRdb reprocessed the 5' RACE reads with MiXCR, giving one entry per CDR3 protein. This table holds 1.5 million to 2 million distinct CDR3 sequences, under 30% found once. The material sequenced was blood. These receptors were collected from a woman aged 25 to 45 in good health.

This clonotype has just a few counts. The chain carries TRBV18 and TRBJ2-3; D is ambiguous. CDR1 KGHSH and CDR2 LQKENI come from the germline V gene. Trimming left V 1 base short and J 0 bases short, with 14 bases between. The CDR3 consists of 17 residues. CDR3 coding DNA: TGTGCCAGCTCACCACGGGGTAGCAGCCCTAGCACAGATACGCAGTATTTT. Protein product: CASSPRGSSPSTDTQYF.

The chain carries TRBV20-1 and TRBJ1-2, with 11 bases fitting TRBD1. The CDR3 is 14 amino acids. The germline CDR1 and CDR2 sequences are DFQATT and SNEGSKA (reference sequence). After removal of 2 bases from V and 8 bases from J, the junction contained 7 bases not matched to a gene. CDR3 nucleotide sequence: TGCAGTGCTAGAAAGCCGGGACAGGGGGAAGGCTACACCTTC. It yields the protein CSARKPGQGEGYTF.

V and J are TRBV6-6 and TRBJ2-1; TRBD2 might be the D (7 bases). CDR3 size: 16 residues. Per the germline V gene, CDR1 is MNHNY and CDR2 is SVGAGI (reference sequence). V lost 0 bases to trimming and J lost 10 bases, with 19 bases between them. The DNA of the CDR3 is TGTGCCAGCAGTTACTCGATGCGAGGGGGGGCTGGGGAGCAGTTCTTC. Protein product: CASSYSMRGGAGEQFF.

This clonotype was recorded a few times. The junction departs from the called germline gene at one end, perhaps through a read error. V is TRBV6-6 and J is TRBJ1-2, with 7 bases identical to TRBD1. The germline V gene has CDR1 MNHNY and CDR2 SVGAGI (reference sequence). The length of the CDR3 is 14 residues. The CDR3 coding sequence is TGTGTCAGCAGTTCTCCCGACAGGGCGTTTGGCTACACCTTC. Protein product: CVSSSPDRAFGYTF.

Only a few counts were recorded for this clonotype. This chain uses TRBV4-1 with TRBJ2-6; D is unclear. The V end lost 0 bases, the J end lost 0 bases, and 9 bases lay between the germline ends. There are 17 residues in the CDR3. Germline V gene lookup returns CDR1 MGHRA and CDR2 YSYEKL. The CDR3 DNA is TGCGCCAGCAGCCAAGACGGCAGCAGCTCTGGGGCCAACGTCCTGACTTTC. Translation: CASSQDGSSSGANVLTF.

The rearrangement joins TRBV9 to TRBJ2-7; 12 nucleotides match TRBD1. The germline CDR1 and CDR2 sequences are SGDLS and YYNGEE. CDR3 length: 16 amino acids. The V segment lost 0 bases and the J segment 3 bases; nucleotides outside the gene matches: 4. The CDR3 DNA reads TGTGCCAGCAGCGTAGATGGGGACAGGGGGCTCTACGAGCAGTACTTC. Residues: CASSVDGDRGLYEQYF.

This clonotype has at least ten counts. One end of the junction is discordant with germline, which a read error may explain. V is TRBV5-1 and J is TRBJ2-7; the match to TRBD2 covers 8 bases. Germline V CDR1 and CDR2: SGHRS, YFSETQ. CDR3 size: 14 residues. Here the CDR3 reads CASSPTSGSYEQYF. Written as DNA, the CDR3 is TGTGCCAGCAGCCCTACTAGCGGCTCTTACGAGCAGTACTTC. The full variable domain, completed using reference TRBV5-1 and TRBJ2-7, is KAGVTQTPRYLIKTRGQQVTLSCSPISGHRSVSWYQQTPGQGLQFLFEYFSETQRNKGNFPGRFSGRQFSNSRSEMNVSTLELGDSALYLCASSPTSGSYEQYFGPGTRLTVT.

The CDR3 coding sequence is TGTGCCAGCAGCCAGGCTACCGGGACATTCTACGAGCAGTACTTC. Translation: CASSQATGTFYEQYF. The genes are TRBV3-1 and TRBJ2-7, with a possible D match to TRBD1 (6 bases). V lost 3 bases to trimming and J lost 3 bases, with 15 bases between them. Looked up from germline, CDR1 is LGHDT and CDR2 is YNNKEL (reference sequence). This CDR3 contains 15 residues.

This clonotype was recorded a few times. This rearrangement joins TRBV6-5 to TRBJ1-4; the D is unclear. The CDR3 contains 15 residues. V lost 0 bases and J lost 5, with 10 bases in between. Germline V gene lookup returns CDR1 MNHEY and CDR2 SVGAGI. Here the CDR3 DNA reads TGTGCCAGCAGTTACTCACCTGGAGGGAATGAAAAACTGTTTTTT. Encoded protein: CASSYSPGGNEKLFF.

The table lists this clonotype with a few counts. The chain recombines TRBV7-2 with TRBJ1-5, with 8 bases fitting TRBD1. CDR1 and CDR2 from the germline V gene are SGHTA and FQGNSA. V trimming: 6 bases; J trimming: 6 bases; junction bases outside the gene matches: 7. CDR3 length: 14 amino acids. The CDR3 DNA reads as TGTGCCAGCAGGCCACAGGGGGGGGGTCAGCCCCAGCATTTT. Its translation: CASRPQGGGQPQHF.

With regard to this clonotype: Sequence at one end of the junction differs from germline and may be a read error. This sequence joins TRBV5-1 and TRBJ2-7; D remains unclear. CDR3 length: 13 residues. CDR1 SGHRS and CDR2 YFSETQ come from the germline V gene. The CDR3 DNA reads TGCGCCAGCAGCTTGGGGGGTCCCTACGAGCGGTACTTC. Translating it yields CASSLGGPYERYF.

The chain recombines TRBV5-1 with TRBJ1-1; 8 bases map to TRBD1. The V gene's germline CDR1 is SGHRS and CDR2 YFSETQ. V lost 0 bases and J lost 3; bases outside the gene matches: 4. This CDR3 contains 15 residues. The CDR3 is CASSLAIQGDTEAFF. DNA of the CDR3: TGCGCCAGCAGCTTGGCCATACAGGGGGACACTGAAGCTTTCTTT.

V is TRBV27 and J is TRBJ2-3, with TRBD2 matching over 10 bases. Germline CDR1 and CDR2: MNHEY and SMNVEV (reference sequence). J gave up 1 base and V 6 bases, and 4 bases lay outside the gene matches. This CDR3 region has 15 residues. CDR3 region: CASRFGLAGTDTQYF. The CDR3 DNA reads TGTGCCAGCAGATTCGGACTAGCGGGCACAGATACGCAGTATTTT.

Concerning this clonotype: Mismatch with germline at one junction end may stem from a read error. This chain uses TRBV4-2 with TRBJ2-7; D is perhaps TRBD2 (5 bases). In germline, CDR1 is LGHNA, CDR2 YNFKEQ. There are 16 residues in the CDR3. This CDR3 is CARSQDTGSNSYEQYF. The DNA for the CDR3 is TGTGCCCGCAGCCAAGATACGGGGTCAAATTCCTACGAGCAGTACTTC.

The V call is TRBV20-1, the J call TRBJ1-2, with unresolved D. CDR1 DFQATT and CDR2 SNEGSKA come from the germline V gene (reference sequence). The CDR3 consists of 14 residues. Trimming cost V 0 bases and J 6 bases, with 14 bases left between them. CDR3 bases: TGCAGTGCTAGAGATACTGAGGTTTCTGATGGCTACACCTTC. It translates to CSARDTEVSDGYTF.

This clonotype occurred a few times. The rearrangement links TRBV6-2 or TRBV6-3 to TRBJ2-7, with 8 bases aligning to TRBD2. CDR1 is MNHEY and CDR2 is SVGEGT in the germline V gene. CDR3 length: 13 amino acids. The J segment lost 5 bases and the V segment lost 6 bases, leaving 6 bases of the junction unmatched. The CDR3 here is CASRDGTSNEQYF. CDR3 sequence (DNA): TGTGCCAGCAGGGACGGGACTAGTAACGAGCAGTACTTC.

There are many counts of this clonotype. This sequence joins TRBV20-1 and TRBJ2-1; a weak D match, TRBD2 (6 bases). The CDR3 spans 13 residues. Trimming shortened V by 2 bases and J by 6 bases, and 11 bases separated the two germline ends. The germline CDR1 and CDR2 sequences are DFQATT and SNEGSKA (reference sequence). The CDR3 here is CSARLLTSNEQFF. CDR3 DNA: TGCAGTGCTAGACTTTTGACTAGCAATGAGCAGTTCTTC.

This clonotype was recorded a few times. The CDR3 DNA reads as TGTGCCAGCAAAACGGGACAGGGGTGGACCTACGAGCAGTACTTC. Protein: CASKTGQGWTYEQYF. The chain links TRBV2 to TRBJ2-7; 10 bases map to TRBD1. Trimming took 7 bases from V and 2 from J; bases not matched to a gene: 8. Germline CDR1 is SNHLY and CDR2 is FYNNEI. This CDR3 is 15 amino acids long. The whole variable domain, remainder taken from reference TRBV2 and TRBJ2-7, is EPEVTQTPSHQVTQMGQEVILRCVPISNHLYFYWYRQILGQKVEFLVSFYNNEISEKSEIFDDQFSVERPDGSNFTLKIRSTKLEDSAMYFCASKTGQGWTYEQYFGPGTRLTVT.

As to this clonotype: The junction and the germline gene differ at one end; a read error may be behind it. V usage is TRBV6-6 and J usage is TRBJ1-5; D is unresolved. The CDR3 spans 14 residues. Germline V gene sequence: CDR1 MNHNY, CDR2 SVGAGI (reference sequence). This CDR3 reads CASSYSARYQPQHF. In nucleotides, the CDR3 is TGTGCCAGTAGTTACTCAGCCCGATATCAGCCCCAGCATTTT.

The chain joins TRBV18 to TRBJ2-1; 7 nucleotides agree with TRBD1. With V trimmed by 5 bases and J by 3 bases, 16 bases remained unmatched. CDR1 and CDR2 from the germline V gene are KGHSH and LQKENI. This CDR3 has 18 residues. This CDR3 is CASSTQSRDRTNYNEQFF. CDR3 bases: TGTGCCAGCTCAACCCAGTCCCGGGACAGAACCAACTACAATGAGCAGTTCTTC.

V gene TRBV6-2 or TRBV6-3 combines with J gene TRBJ1-1; D is undetermined. Deletions cut 6 bases from V and 1 base from J, with 12 bases between. The CDR3 sequence is 14 residues long. Germline V CDR1 and CDR2: MNHEY, SVGEGT. CDR3 sequence reads: CASSEHRKNTEAFF. DNA for the CDR3: TGTGCCAGCAGCGAACACCGAAAGAACACTGAAGCTTTCTTT.

This clonotype occurred many times. The CDR3 loop reads CASSLERGTVSYEQYF. DNA of the CDR3: TGTGCCAGCAGCTTGGAGAGGGGGACGGTATCCTACGAGCAGTACTTC. The chain links TRBV5-6 to TRBJ2-7, with D possibly TRBD1 on 6 matching bases. Trimming pared 0 bases from V and 1 base from J, leaving 14 bases between. The CDR3 runs to 16 residues. From germline, CDR1 is SGHDT and CDR2 YYEEEE.

In its sample, this clonotype was seen a few times. The chain combines TRBV12-5 with TRBJ2-5; a possible D gene is TRBD2 (6 bases). Germline CDR1 is LGHNT and CDR2 is FRNRAP. The CDR3 contains 13 residues. V dropped 9 bases and J dropped 5 bases, with 16 bases sitting between them. DNA for the CDR3: TGTGCTAGCGGCTCGGATGGGGGGGAGACCCAGTACTTC. Residues: CASGSDGGETQYF.

The V call is TRBV30, the J call TRBJ2-7, with 9 bases lining up with TRBD2. After removal of 4 bases from V and 5 bases from J, the junction contained 9 bases not matched to a gene. The CDR3 has 14 amino acids. Germline values: CDR1 GTSNPN, CDR2 SVGIG (reference sequence). The CDR3 loop reads CAWTLGSGSDEQYF. The CDR3 coding sequence is TGTGCCTGGACCCTGGGTAGCGGGAGCGACGAGCAGTACTTC.

V is TRBV30 and J is TRBJ2-7, with TRBD1 matching 12 bases. Per germline, CDR1 GTSNPN and CDR2 SVGIG (reference sequence). With V trimmed by 3 bases and J by 8 bases, 8 bases remained unmatched. The CDR3 consists of 14 residues. CDR3 DNA sequence: TGTGCCTGGAGCCGGGACAGGGGGCGCACCCAGCAGTACTTC. Amino acids: CAWSRDRGRTQQYF.

This clonotype was seen ten or more times. This rearrangement joins TRBV5-4 to TRBJ2-5, with a weak D call TRBD2 (6 bases). The CDR3 contains 14 residues. V lost 4 bases and J 4 bases, leaving 14 bases between the germline ends. From germline, CDR1 is SGHNT and CDR2 YYREEE (reference sequence). In DNA, the CDR3 is TGTGCCAGCAGCGAGTATGGGGGAGGAGAGACCCAGTACTTC. Its translation is CASSEYGGGETQYF.

This clonotype was observed a handful of times. The chain recombines TRBV20-1 with TRBJ2-7; 9 bases match TRBD1. The CDR3 covers 15 residues. Trimming took 5 bases from V and 3 from J; bases not matched to a gene: 11. CDR1 is DFQATT and CDR2 is SNEGSKA in the germline V gene (reference sequence). CDR3 sequence (DNA): TGCAGTGCTGATCCCGGGACAGGGAACGACTACGAGCAGTACTTC. It yields the protein CSADPGTGNDYEQYF.

The V call is TRBV15, the J call TRBJ1-1; D is possibly TRBD1 (6 bases). V lost 0 bases to trimming and J lost 0 bases, with 14 bases between them. CDR3 length equals 17 residues. Germline assignment: CDR1 LNHNV and CDR2 YYDKDF (reference sequence). CDR3 region: CATSRDGAGVLNTEAFF. The CDR3 coding sequence is TGTGCCACCAGCAGAGATGGGGCAGGGGTTTTGAACACTGAAGCTTTCTTT.

V is TRBV12-3 or TRBV12-4 and J is TRBJ2-7, with a tentative D call TRBD2 (5 bases). Gene TRBJ2-5 matches the end of the DNA better, so the J call may be wrong. There are 13 residues in the CDR3. The chain's CDR3 is CASSLHGKGTQYF. The CDR3 bases are TGTGCCAGCAGTTTACACGGGAAAGGGACCCAGTACTTC.

J is TRBJ2-2 and V is TRBV4-3; D is perhaps TRBD1 or TRBD2 (6 bases each). The CDR3 runs to 17 residues. Germline V lookup: CDR1 LGHNA, CDR2 YSLEER. Trimming removed 0 bases from V and 0 bases from J, with 11 bases in between. In DNA form, the CDR3 reads TGCGCCAGCAGCCAAGATGGGGGGCTTCCGAACACCGGGGAGCTGTTTTTT. Its protein is CASSQDGGLPNTGELFF.